This TCR beta chain is from a study of siplizumab effects on memory and regulatory T cells. This CDR3 is 20 amino acids long. TCR templates numbering 95,000 to 100,000 were assayed per sample. Sequencing used immunoSEQ multiplex PCR; TCRdb keeps in-frame clones, though not all of them. Of approximately 100,000 clones in the sample, 75% to 95% are singletons; the top ten hold 2.5% to 3%. This TCR derives from a human donor in good health. Some clones in this sample may be carry-over from other donors' samples. The rearrangement uses TRBV12-2 and TRBJ1-1; the tabulated D call, TRBD1, remains unverified against the DNA. TRBV12-2 is designated a pseudogene. The sequenced material came from CD4+ T cells sorted from blood. The DNA for the CDR3 is TGTGCAAGTCGCTTAGTCGGGACAGGGGGCCTTAAAACCCGGAACACTGAAGCTTTCTTT. Translation gives CASRLVGTGGLKTRNTEAFF.